A selection of T cell receptor beta chains follows, all from one sample in a study of monozygotic twins with inflammatory bowel disease. One entry per CDR3 protein, without DNA, is what TCRdb gives after re-calling the 5' RACE reads. The sample spans fewer than 350,000 distinct CDR3 sequences; the ten largest clones claim around 2%. Material for sequencing was blood. Source of these receptors: a human donor with ulcerative colitis or Crohn's disease, or a healthy co-twin of an affected twin (not recorded which). The CDR3 runs from the conserved cysteine through the conserved F or W.

v_call: TRBV27
j_call: TRBJ2-3
cdr3_aa: CASSHLRQGKTDTQYF

v_call: TRBV5-1
j_call: TRBJ2-5
cdr3_aa: CASSLGPTRVETQYF

v_call: TRBV7-9
j_call: TRBJ2-7
cdr3_aa: CASSTQHGTNSYEQYF

v_call: TRBV7-6
j_call: TRBJ1-4
cdr3_aa: CASSLGGAVEKLFF

v_call: TRBV4-1
j_call: TRBJ1-3
cdr3_aa: CASSQGTAGNTIYF

v_call: TRBV6-1
j_call: TRBJ2-3
cdr3_aa: CASSTTGGSTDTQYF

v_call: TRBV12-5
j_call: TRBJ1-5
cdr3_aa: CASGSEQGRNQPQHF

v_call: TRBV5-4
j_call: TRBJ2-3
cdr3_aa: CASSPPRTSASDTQYF

v_call: TRBV4-1
j_call: TRBJ2-1
cdr3_aa: CASSQVYHNEQFF

v_call: TRBV7-9
j_call: TRBJ1-2
cdr3_aa: CASSLAGAEVGYTF

v_call: TRBV27
j_call: TRBJ2-1
cdr3_aa: CASSLSRPLAAYNEQFF

v_call: TRBV4-1
j_call: TRBJ1-1
cdr3_aa: CASSQVGRTLNTEAFF

v_call: TRBV12-3/TRBV12-4
j_call: TRBJ2-7
cdr3_aa: CASSRAAGQHF

v_call: TRBV23-1
j_call: TRBJ2-3
cdr3_aa: CASTQHLPTDTQYF

v_call: TRBV20-1
j_call: TRBJ1-1
cdr3_aa: CSALGRVWDTEAFF

v_call: TRBV20-1
j_call: TRBJ2-1
cdr3_aa: CSATGLAGVHNEQFF

v_call: TRBV15
j_call: TRBJ2-7
cdr3_aa: CATSRDAVVQYF

v_call: TRBV10-3
j_call: TRBJ1-2
cdr3_aa: CAISESNSGNYGYTF

v_call: TRBV27
j_call: TRBJ2-3
cdr3_aa: CASSLWVAGGPDTQYF

v_call: TRBV20-1
j_call: TRBJ2-3
cdr3_aa: CSAISGTDTQYF

v_call: TRBV4-2
j_call: TRBJ2-2
cdr3_aa: CASSPAGLATTNTGELFF

v_call: TRBV5-1
j_call: TRBJ2-4
cdr3_aa: CASSLDSTNIQYF

v_call: TRBV2
j_call: TRBJ2-3
cdr3_aa: CASSEGEYTQYF

v_call: TRBV6-2/TRBV6-3
j_call: TRBJ2-5
cdr3_aa: CASTPGGQQETQYF

v_call: TRBV7-9
j_call: TRBJ1-6
cdr3_aa: CASSRGGTSYNSPLHF